The T cell receptor (beta chain) described here comes from a study of blood T cell repertoires in COVID-19. Study summary: The analysed material was cDNA or gDNA that came from T cells, B-cell-depleted T cells, or PBMCs.

Germline CDR1 reads MNHEY; CDR2 reads SVGAGI. CDR3 length equals 16 residues. Trimming cost V 2 bases and J 10 bases, with 18 bases left between them. Under the authors' procedure: Researchers report that nucleated cell counts were estimated from reference gene primer amplification. Assay used: immunoSEQ multiplex PCR; TCRdb lists only in-frame clones, some missing. That table furnishes V, J and clone size, whereas the DNA furnished D and trimming. The sample consists of more than 80,000 clones, approximately 85% of them appearing once. The genes are TRBV6-5 and TRBJ1-6; TRBD1 is a possible D gene (5 bases). The TCR comes from a woman over 75 with COVID-19, enrolled during active disease. Sequenced: peripheral blood. The CDR3, as DNA: TGTGCCAGCAGTTACACACCTCAGGGTAGTGGGTCACCCCTCCACTTT. Translation gives CASSYTPQGSGSPLHF.